Sequencing of this T cell receptor (beta chain) was carried out in a study of blood T cell repertoires in COVID-19. Study summary: The United States, Italy and Spain supplied acute and convalescent COVID-19 samples. T cells, B-cell-depleted T cells, or PBMCs provided the cDNA or gDNA that served as material.

The junction had 7 bases not matched to a gene; V was cut back by 6 bases and J by 0 bases. Germline-derived CDR1 and CDR2 are MNHEY and SVGEGT. The CDR3 is made up of 16 amino acids. Concerning this clone: Other nucleotide sequences from this sample produce the same CDR3.

As originally analysed: Scientists estimated how many nucleated cells there were by amplifying reference gene primers. Clones were read by immunoSEQ multiplex PCR, and TCRdb kept only the in-frame ones, dropping some. Clone size and V and J calls were adopted from that table, with D and trimming inferred from the DNA. The repertoire holds approximately 230,000 clones, about 91% seen once, with 1.3% to 1.5% in the top ten. Sequencing input: peripheral blood. This TCR was recovered from a man aged 80 or over with acute or convalescent COVID-19. The chain uses TRBV6-2 or TRBV6-3 and TRBJ2-1; TRBD2 matches 8 bases. The CDR3 DNA reads TGTGCCAGCAGCCCCGGGCTAGCGGGCTCCTACAATGAGCAGTTCTTC. Residues: CASSPGLAGSYNEQFF.